This paragraph covers one T cell receptor beta chain sequence. Its antigen is unidentified. TCRdb's copy holds only in-frame clones and misses some; the assay was immunoSEQ multiplex PCR. The sample consists of 90,000 to 130,000 clones, 80% to 95% of them appearing once. Second-dose intervals of approximately 4 or approximately 12 weeks were pooled. This entry is derived from a study of T cell responses to AZD1222 COVID-19 vaccine. Study results and caveats: Compared with day 0, the breadth and depth of the Spike-specific TCR repertoire rose significantly after two doses of AZD1222. The study identified only a handful of AZD1222 recipients as seropositive at baseline. Close to half of spike-specific TCRs reportedly recognize unmutated variant regions.

The material sequenced was peripheral blood, taken 28 days after the second AZD1222 dose. The source of this sequence is an adult who received the AZD1222 COVID-19 vaccine.

CDR3 protein: CASRPGGGDYGYTF. The CDR3, as DNA: TGTGCCAGCAGGCCCGGGGGGGGCGACTATGGCTACACCTTC. This chain uses TRBV7-2 with TRBJ1-2, with D possibly being TRBD1 (6 bases). CDR1 and CDR2 from the germline V gene are SGHTA and FQGNSA. V was shortened by 6 bases and J by 3 bases, with 14 bases between the two germline ends. The CDR3 loop spans 14 amino acids.